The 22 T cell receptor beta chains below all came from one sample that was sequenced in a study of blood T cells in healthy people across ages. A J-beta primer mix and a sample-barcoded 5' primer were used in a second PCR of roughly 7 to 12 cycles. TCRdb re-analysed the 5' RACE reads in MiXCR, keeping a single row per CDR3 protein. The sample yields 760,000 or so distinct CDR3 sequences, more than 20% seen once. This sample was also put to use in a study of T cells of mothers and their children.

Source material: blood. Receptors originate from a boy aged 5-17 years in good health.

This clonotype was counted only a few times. In nucleotides, the CDR3 is TGCAGCGTTGTGGCGGCTAATGAAAAACTGTTTTTT. Translation: CSVVAANEKLFF. The chain uses TRBV29-1 and TRBJ1-4; D not resolved. The CDR3 spans 12 residues. The ends were cut back, 4 bases at V and 3 bases at J, with 6 bases in the middle. Germline loops: CDR1 SQVTM, CDR2 ANQGSEA.

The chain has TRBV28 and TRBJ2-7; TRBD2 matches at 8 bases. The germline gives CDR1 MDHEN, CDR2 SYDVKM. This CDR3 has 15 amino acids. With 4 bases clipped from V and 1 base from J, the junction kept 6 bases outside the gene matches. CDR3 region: CASSSTAGVSYEQYF. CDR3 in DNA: TGTGCCAGCAGTTCCACAGCGGGAGTTTCCTACGAGCAGTACTTC.

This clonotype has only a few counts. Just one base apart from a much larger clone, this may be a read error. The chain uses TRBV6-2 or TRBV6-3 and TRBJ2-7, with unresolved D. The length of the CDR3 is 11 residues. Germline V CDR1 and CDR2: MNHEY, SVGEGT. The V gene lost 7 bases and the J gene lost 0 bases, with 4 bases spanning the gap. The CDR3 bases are TGTGCCAGCACCACCTCCTACGAGCAGTACTTC. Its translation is CASTTSYEQYF.

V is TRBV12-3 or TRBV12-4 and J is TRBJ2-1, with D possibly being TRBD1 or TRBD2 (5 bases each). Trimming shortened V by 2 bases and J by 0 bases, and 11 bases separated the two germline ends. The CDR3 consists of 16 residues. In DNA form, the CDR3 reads TGTGCCAGCAGTTTACGAGGGGCCGCCTCCTACAATGAGCAGTTCTTC. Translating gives CASSLRGAASYNEQFF.

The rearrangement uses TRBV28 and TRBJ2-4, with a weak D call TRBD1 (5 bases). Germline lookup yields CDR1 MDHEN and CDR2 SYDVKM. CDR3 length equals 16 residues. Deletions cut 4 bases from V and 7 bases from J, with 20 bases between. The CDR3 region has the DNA TGTGCCAGCAGTTCCCCTTCCGTAGGGGAAGGGAACATTCAGTACTTC. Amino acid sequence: CASSSPSVGEGNIQYF.

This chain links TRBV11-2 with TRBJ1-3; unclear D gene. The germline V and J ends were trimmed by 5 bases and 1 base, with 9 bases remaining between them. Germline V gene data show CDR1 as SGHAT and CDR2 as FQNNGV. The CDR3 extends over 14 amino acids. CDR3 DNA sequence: TGTGCCAGCAGCCTGAGTCCGTCTGGAAACACCATATATTTT. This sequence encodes CASSLSPSGNTIYF.

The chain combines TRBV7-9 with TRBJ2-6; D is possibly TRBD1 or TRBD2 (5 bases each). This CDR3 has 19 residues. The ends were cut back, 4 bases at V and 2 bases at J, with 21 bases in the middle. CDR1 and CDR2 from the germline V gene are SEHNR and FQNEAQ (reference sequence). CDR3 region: CASSSGTRGRQAGANVLTF. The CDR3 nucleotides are TGTGCCAGCAGCTCTGGTACTCGGGGCCGGCAGGCTGGGGCCAACGTCCTGACTTTC.

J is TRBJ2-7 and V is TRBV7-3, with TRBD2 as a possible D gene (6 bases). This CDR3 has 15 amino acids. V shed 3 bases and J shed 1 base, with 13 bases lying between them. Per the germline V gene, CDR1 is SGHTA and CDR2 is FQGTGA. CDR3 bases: TGTGCCAGCAGCTTGTACCCCGGGACTTCCTACGAGCAGTACTTC. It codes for CASSLYPGTSYEQYF.

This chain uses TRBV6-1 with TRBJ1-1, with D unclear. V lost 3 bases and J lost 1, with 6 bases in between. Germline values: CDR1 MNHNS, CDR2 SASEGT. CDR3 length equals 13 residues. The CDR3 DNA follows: TGTGCCAGCAGTGACGCAGGGAACACTGAAGCTTTCTTT. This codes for CASSDAGNTEAFF.

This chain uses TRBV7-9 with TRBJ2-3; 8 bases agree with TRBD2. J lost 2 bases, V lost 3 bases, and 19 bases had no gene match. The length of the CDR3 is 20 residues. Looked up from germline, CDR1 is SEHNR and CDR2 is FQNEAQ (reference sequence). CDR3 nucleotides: TGTGCCAGCAGCTTTTTTCCAGCGGGGGCCCCGATATATAACACAGATACGCAGTATTTT. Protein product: CASSFFPAGAPIYNTDTQYF.

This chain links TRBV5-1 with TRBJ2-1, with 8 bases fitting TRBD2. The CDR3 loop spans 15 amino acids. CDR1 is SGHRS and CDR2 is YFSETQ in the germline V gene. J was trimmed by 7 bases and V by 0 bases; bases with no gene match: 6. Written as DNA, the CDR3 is TGCGCCAGCAGCTTGGTTAGCGGGACTGAAAATGAGCAGTTCTTC. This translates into CASSLVSGTENEQFF.

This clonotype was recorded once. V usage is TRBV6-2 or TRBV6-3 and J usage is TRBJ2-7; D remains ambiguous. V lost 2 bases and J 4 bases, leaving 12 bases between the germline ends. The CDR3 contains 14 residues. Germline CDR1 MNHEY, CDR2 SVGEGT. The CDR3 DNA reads TGTGCCAGCAGTTACGCGATCCCAGCTTACGAGCAGTACTTC. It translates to CASSYAIPAYEQYF.

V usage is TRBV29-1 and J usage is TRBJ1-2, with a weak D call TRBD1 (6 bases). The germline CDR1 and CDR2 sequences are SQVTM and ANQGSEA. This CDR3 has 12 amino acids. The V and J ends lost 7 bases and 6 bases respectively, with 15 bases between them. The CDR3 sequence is CSATTGMDGYTF. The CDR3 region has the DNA TGCAGCGCCACCACAGGGATGGATGGCTACACCTTC.

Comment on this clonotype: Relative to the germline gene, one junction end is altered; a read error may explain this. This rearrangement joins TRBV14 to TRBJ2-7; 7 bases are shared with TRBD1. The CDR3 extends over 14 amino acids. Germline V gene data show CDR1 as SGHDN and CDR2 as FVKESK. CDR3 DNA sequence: TGTGCCAGCAGCCACTGGACAGGTACCTACGGGCAGTACTTC. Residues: CASSHWTGTYGQYF.

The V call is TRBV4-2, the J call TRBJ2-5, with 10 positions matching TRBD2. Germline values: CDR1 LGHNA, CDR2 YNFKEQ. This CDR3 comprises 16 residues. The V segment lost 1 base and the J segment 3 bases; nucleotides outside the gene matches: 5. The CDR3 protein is CASSQVAGGMEETQYF. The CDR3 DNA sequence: TGTGCCAGCAGCCAAGTAGCGGGGGGCATGGAAGAGACCCAGTACTTC.

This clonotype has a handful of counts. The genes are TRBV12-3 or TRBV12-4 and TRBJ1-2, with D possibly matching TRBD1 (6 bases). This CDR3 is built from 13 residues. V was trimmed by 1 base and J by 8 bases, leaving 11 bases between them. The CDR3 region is CASSLDPGEGYTF. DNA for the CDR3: TGTGCCAGCAGTTTAGATCCAGGGGAGGGCTACACCTTC.

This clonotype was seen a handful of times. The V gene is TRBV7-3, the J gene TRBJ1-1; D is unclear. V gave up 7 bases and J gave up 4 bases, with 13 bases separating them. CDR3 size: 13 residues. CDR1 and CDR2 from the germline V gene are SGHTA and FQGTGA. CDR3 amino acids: CASNLRWTTEAFF. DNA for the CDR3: TGTGCCAGCAACCTCCGGTGGACCACTGAAGCTTTCTTT.

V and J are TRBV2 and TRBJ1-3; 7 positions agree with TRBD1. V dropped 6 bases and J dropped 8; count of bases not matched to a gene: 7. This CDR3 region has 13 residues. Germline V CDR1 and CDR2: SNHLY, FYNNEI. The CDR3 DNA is TGTGCCAGCAGGGGACAGCTTCGCGACACCATATATTTT. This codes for CASRGQLRDTIYF.

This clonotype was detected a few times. CDR3 amino acids: CSTTGGGNTEAFF. The CDR3 DNA is TGCAGCACGACAGGGGGAGGAAACACTGAAGCTTTCTTT. The chain carries TRBV29-1 and TRBJ1-1, with 9 bases fitting TRBD1. Germline lookup yields CDR1 SQVTM and CDR2 ANQGSEA. The CDR3 is 13 amino acids. V lost 8 bases and J lost 2; bases outside the gene matches: 6.

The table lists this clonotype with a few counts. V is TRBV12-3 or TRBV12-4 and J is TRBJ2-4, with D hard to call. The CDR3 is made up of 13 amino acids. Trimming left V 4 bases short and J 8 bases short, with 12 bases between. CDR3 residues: CASSSDGWDIQYF. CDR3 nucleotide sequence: TGTGCCAGCAGTTCCGACGGCTGGGACATTCAGTACTTC.

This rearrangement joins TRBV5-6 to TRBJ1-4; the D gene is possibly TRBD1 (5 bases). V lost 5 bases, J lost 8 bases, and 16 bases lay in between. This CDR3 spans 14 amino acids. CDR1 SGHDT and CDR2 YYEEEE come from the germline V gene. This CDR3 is CASSDWDGGEKLFF. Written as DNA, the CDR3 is TGTGCCAGCAGTGATTGGGACGGAGGGGAAAAACTGTTTTTT.

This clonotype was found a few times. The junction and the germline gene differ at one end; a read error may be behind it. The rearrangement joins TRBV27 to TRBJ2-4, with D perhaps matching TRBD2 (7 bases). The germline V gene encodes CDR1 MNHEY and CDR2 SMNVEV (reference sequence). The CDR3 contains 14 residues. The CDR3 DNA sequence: TGTGCCTGCAGTTTCGGGGGGCCAAGGAACATTCAGTACTTC. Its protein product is CACSFGGPRNIQYF.